The 20 T cell receptor beta chains reported below all come from one sample, sequenced in a study of beta chain features in type 1 diabetes. The study reverse transcribed the entire isolated RNA, so it sequenced expressed TCRB transcripts. Measured with immunoSEQ multiplex PCR; TCRdb has only the in-frame clones, and not every one. Among hundreds of thousands of clones, 14% were seen once, and the ten largest hold approximately 7%. Specimen: central memory CD4+ T cells from blood. The receptors derive from a man aged 25-45 years in good health.

This clone was detected only a few times. The CDR3 DNA sequence: TGTGCCAGCAGTGATTCGGCCAGGTCATATTCACCCCTCCACTTT. Translating gives CASSDSARSYSPLHF. The J gene is TRBJ1-6, the V gene TRBV25-1; D call uncertain. The CDR3 has 15 amino acids. The ends were cut back, 3 bases at V and 8 bases at J, with 14 bases in the middle. Germline V lookup: CDR1 MGHDK, CDR2 SYGVNS.

Concerning this clone: Other DNA sequences of this sample code for an identical CDR3. V is TRBV4-1 and J is TRBJ2-3, with D tentatively TRBD1 or TRBD2 (7 bases each). Trimming removed 0 bases at V and 3 bases at J, with 16 bases between. This CDR3 is built from 17 residues. Looked up from germline, CDR1 is MGHRA and CDR2 is YSYEKL. In DNA form, the CDR3 reads TGCGCCAGCAGCCAAGACCGGGGAGGGGGCAGGACAGATACGCAGTATTTT. This sequence encodes CASSQDRGGGRTDTQYF.

As concerns this clone: Other DNA sequences within the sample encode an identical CDR3. This rearrangement joins TRBV9 to TRBJ2-5, with D unresolved. V lost 4 bases and J lost 2, with 9 bases in between. There are 13 residues in the CDR3. The germline V gene has CDR1 SGDLS and CDR2 YYNGEE. In nucleotides, the CDR3 is TGTGCCAGCAGCCTAACATCTCAAGAGACCCAGTACTTC. Translating it yields CASSLTSQETQYF. Full variable domain (remainder filled in from reference TRBV9 and TRBJ2-5): DSGVTQTPKHLITATGQRVTLRCSPRSGDLSVYWYQQSLDQGLQFLIQYYNGEERAKGNILERFSAQQFPDLHSELNLSSLELGDSALYFCASSLTSQETQYFGPGTRLLVL.

A note on this clone: This may be a read error, as it is one base from a much larger clone. V is TRBV6-1 and J is TRBJ2-6, with 10 bases lining up with TRBD2. The trim removed 4 bases at V and 0 bases at J, leaving 9 bases unmatched. Germline V gene data show CDR1 as MNHNS and CDR2 as SASEGT. The CDR3 length is 19 residues. CDR3 amino acids: CASSGGQLAGSSGANVLTF. CDR3 DNA: TGTGCCAGCAGTGGCGGACAACTAGCGGGATCCTCTGGGGCCAACGTCCTGACTTTC.

Details on this clone: One end of the junction is discordant with germline, which a read error may explain. The gene calls are TRBV25-1 and TRBJ2-1; 8 bases are shared with TRBD2. The CDR3 extends over 14 amino acids. Germline V lookup: CDR1 MGHDK, CDR2 SYGVNS. CDR3 sequence reads: CASSAAGGYSEQFF. The DNA of the CDR3 is TGTGCCAGCAGTGCGGCGGGGGGTTACAGTGAGCAGTTCTTC.

The chain combines TRBV20-1 with TRBJ1-4; D unclear. Per the germline V gene, CDR1 is DFQATT and CDR2 is SNEGSKA (reference sequence). Trimming cost V 4 bases and J 10 bases, with 10 bases left between them. CDR3 size: 11 residues. CDR3 amino acids: CSATDRGKLFF. The CDR3 DNA reads TGCAGTGCTACAGATCGGGGAAAACTGTTTTTT.

This clone came up once. The rearrangement uses TRBV7-6 and TRBJ2-2; D gene unclear. V was shortened by 0 bases and J by 1 base, with 6 bases between the two germline ends. CDR3 length: 15 amino acids. Per the germline V gene, CDR1 is SGHVS and CDR2 is FNYEAQ. CDR3 DNA sequence: TGTGCCAGCAGCTTAGCAGATCGGAACACCGGGGAGCTGTTTTTT. Translation: CASSLADRNTGELFF.

This chain uses TRBV5-1 with TRBJ2-5; tentative D call: TRBD1 (5 bases). Germline V gives CDR1 SGHRS, CDR2 YFSETQ. Trimming left V 0 bases short and J 7 bases short, with 10 bases between. The CDR3 length is 13 residues. This CDR3 reads CASSLVGEGTQYF. As DNA, the CDR3 is TGCGCCAGCAGCTTGGTAGGGGAAGGGACCCAGTACTTC.

This clone was counted between two and nine times. The V gene is TRBV27, the J gene TRBJ1-3; D is unresolved. The germline V gene has CDR1 MNHEY and CDR2 SMNVEV (reference sequence). Trimming removed 0 bases from V and 0 bases from J, with 12 bases in between. The length of the CDR3 is 17 residues. This CDR3 is CASSLSMSRASGNTIYF. The CDR3 nucleotides are TGTGCCAGCAGTTTATCGATGAGCCGCGCCTCTGGAAACACCATATATTTT.

V gene TRBV11-3 combines with J gene TRBJ2-5; D is unresolved. Germline-derived CDR1 and CDR2 are SGHNT and YENEEA. Trimming took off 1 base at V and 2 bases at J, with 8 bases between the two ends. The CDR3 totals 14 residues. CDR3: CASSLAAFQETQYF. The CDR3 DNA follows: TGTGCCAGCAGCTTAGCGGCATTTCAAGAGACCCAGTACTTC.

The chain combines TRBV7-4 with TRBJ2-5; the D gene is possibly TRBD2 (6 bases). CDR1 SGHVT and CDR2 SQSDAQ come from the germline V gene. V gave up 5 bases and J gave up 9 bases, with 16 bases separating them. The CDR3 totals 13 residues. The CDR3 DNA reads TGTGCCAGCAGCGGTGAGGGGACTCGGTCCCAGTACTTC. As protein: CASSGEGTRSQYF. Variable domain in full (rest from reference TRBV7-4 and TRBJ2-5): GAGVSQSPRYKVAKRGRDVALRCDSISGHVTLYWYRQTLGQGSEVLTYSQSDAQRDKSGRPSGRFSAERPERSVSTLKIQRTEQGDSAVYLCASSGEGTRSQYFGPGTRLLVL.

The rearrangement joins TRBV6-5 to TRBJ2-3, with D possibly being TRBD2 (5 bases). The germline CDR1 and CDR2 sequences are MNHEY and SVGAGI. The CDR3 sequence is 15 residues long. Trimming left V 6 bases short and J 2 bases short, with 15 bases between. The CDR3: CASRDSASYTDTQYF. CDR3 coding DNA: TGTGCCAGCAGAGATAGCGCATCCTACACAGATACGCAGTATTTT.

The chain links TRBV7-9 to TRBJ1-1, with 7 nucleotides matching TRBD1. From germline, CDR1 is SEHNR and CDR2 FQNEAQ (reference sequence). There are 17 residues in the CDR3. V dropped 1 base and J dropped 4; count of bases not matched to a gene: 12. CDR3 nucleotides: TGTGCCAGCAGCTTAGTGGCAGGGGGTGGACTTCTCACTGAAGCTTTCTTT. Translation gives CASSLVAGGGLLTEAFF.

The rearrangement joins TRBV15 to TRBJ1-3; 7 nucleotides line up with TRBD1. Germline V lookup: CDR1 LNHNV, CDR2 YYDKDF (reference sequence). Unmatched junction bases numbered 4, after V lost 0 bases and J lost 2 bases. The CDR3 contains 16 residues. CDR3 in DNA: TGTGCCACCAGCAGAGATATAGGGACAGCTGGAAACACCATATATTTT. Translated, it gives CATSRDIGTAGNTIYF.

The chain employs TRBV6-1 and TRBJ2-5; TRBD1 matches 8 bases. V shed 4 bases, J shed 8 bases, and the junction held 12 bases outside the gene matches. The CDR3 consists of 15 residues. CDR1 and CDR2 from the germline V gene are MNHNS and SASEGT. CDR3 loop: CASSVQGAGRNTQYF. Here the CDR3 DNA reads TGTGCCAGCAGTGTTCAGGGGGCGGGAAGGAATACCCAGTACTTC.

In this sample, this clone turned up a few times. This chain connects TRBV27 to TRBJ2-3; TRBD2 might be the D (6 bases). With 4 bases removed from V and 2 bases from J, the gap between germline ends came to 10 bases. This CDR3 is built from 14 residues. Germline lookup yields CDR1 MNHEY and CDR2 SMNVEV (reference sequence). The CDR3 region has the DNA TGTGCCAGCAGTTGGGGCGGGACCACAGATACGCAGTATTTT. Protein: CASSWGGTTDTQYF.

This clone was detected a few times. This chain uses TRBV19 with TRBJ2-3; D possibly uses TRBD1 or TRBD2 (6 bases each). CDR1 is LNHDA, CDR2 SQIVND, per germline (reference sequence). V shed 9 bases and J shed 2 bases, with 12 bases lying between them. The CDR3 is 13 amino acids. The DNA for the CDR3 is TGTGCCAGCAACGGGGGCCCCACAGATACGCAGTATTTT. It is translated as CASNGGPTDTQYF. Full variable domain (remainder filled in from reference TRBV19 and TRBJ2-3): DGGITQSPKYLFRKEGQNVTLSCEQNLNHDAMYWYRQDPGQGLRLIYYSQIVNDFQKGDIAEGYSVSREKKESFPLTVTSAQKNPTAFYLCASNGGPTDTQYFGPGTRLTVL.

The rearrangement uses TRBV4-1 and TRBJ1-6, with D tentatively TRBD1 (5 bases). The V gene lost 0 bases and the J gene lost 11 bases, with 17 bases spanning the gap. Looked up from germline, CDR1 is MGHRA and CDR2 is YSYEKL. The CDR3 sequence is 16 residues long. This CDR3 reads CASSQDPGRAVTPLHF. As DNA, the CDR3 is TGCGCCAGCAGCCAAGATCCGGGCAGGGCGGTGACACCCCTCCACTTT.

This clone came up a few times. This sequence joins TRBV7-2 and TRBJ1-2; D is undetermined. The germline CDR1 and CDR2 sequences are SGHTA and FQGNSA. V lost 3 bases and J 7 bases, leaving 12 bases between the germline ends. The CDR3 consists of 13 residues. This CDR3 reads CASSFPTRGGYTF. CDR3 DNA: TGTGCCAGCAGCTTCCCTACTCGAGGTGGCTACACCTTC.

This chain uses TRBV29-1 with TRBJ1-1; TRBD1 might be the D (6 bases). The germline V and J ends were trimmed by 4 bases and 5 bases, with 23 bases remaining between them. The CDR3 loop spans 16 amino acids. Germline-derived CDR1 and CDR2 are SQVTM and ANQGSEA. The DNA of the CDR3 is TGCAGCGTTGTTTTCCACCACGGGGGGAGGGGGACTGAAGCTTTCTTT. Protein: CSVVFHHGGRGTEAFF.